This paragraph reports one T cell receptor beta chain. This entry is derived from a study of somatic mutations in cytotoxic T cells in rheumatoid arthritis. Data came from immunoSEQ multiplex PCR; TCRdb stores just in-frame clones and leaves some out. The sample carries 15,000 to 20,000 clones, around 77% recorded once. The CDR3 is 16 residues long. The V end lost 6 bases, the J end lost 4 bases, and 19 bases lay between the germline ends. Germline V CDR1 and CDR2: SNHLY, FYNNEI. This clonotype was sampled from an adult with rheumatoid arthritis. The source material was CD8+ T cells sorted from blood. The genes are TRBV2 and TRBJ1-5; tentative D call: TRBD1 (5 bases). The CDR3 DNA reads as TGTGCCAGCAGCCCGGGGACTCTTCTAGGTAATCAGCCCCAGCATTTT. It encodes CASSPGTLLGNQPQHF.